A single sample gave rise to the 3 T cell receptor beta chains below, sequenced in a study of beta chain features in type 1 diabetes. Sequenced material consisted of expressed TCRB transcripts (all of the isolated RNA was reverse transcribed). TCRdb keeps only in-frame clones here, not all; method: immunoSEQ multiplex PCR. Among some 44,000 clones listed, around 70% were seen once. Findings and caveats of the study: In every one of the four CD4+ subsets, TCRB CDR3s were moderately but significantly shorter in Type 1 diabetes patients.

For these receptors, no antigen is known. The sample was Tregs from blood. These receptors all stem from a woman aged 18-29 years with type 1 diabetes.

In its sample, this clone was seen a few times. The V gene is TRBV4-2, the J gene TRBJ2-5, with D tentatively TRBD2 (7 bases). V lost 0 bases, J lost 5 bases, and 16 bases lay in between. The CDR3 has 16 residues. Germline CDR1 is LGHNA and CDR2 is YNFKEQ. The CDR3 is CASSQEGAGAWETQYF. DNA for the CDR3: TGTGCCAGCAGCCAAGAGGGGGCGGGAGCCTGGGAGACCCAGTACTTC.

In regard to this clone: This CDR3 is also generated by other DNA sequences in the sample. The gene calls are TRBV5-1 and TRBJ2-6, with D uncertain. Trimming cost V 0 bases and J 0 bases, with 10 bases left between them. Germline V CDR1 and CDR2: SGHRS, YFSETQ. The CDR3 is made up of 17 amino acids. The CDR3, as DNA: TGCGCCAGCAGCTTGGACAGTCTTCGCTCTGGGGCCAACGTCCTGACTTTC. It codes for CASSLDSLRSGANVLTF.

This chain joins TRBV7-2 and TRBJ2-3; 11 bases are a match to TRBD2. The CDR3 spans 18 residues. The ends lost 5 bases at V and 3 bases at J; junction bases unmatched: 13. The V gene's germline CDR1 is SGHTA and CDR2 FQGNSA. The CDR3 bases are TGTGCCAGCAGCACCTCTAGCGGGGGGCCCGTAGGTACAGATACGCAGTATTTT. Its protein is CASSTSSGGPVGTDTQYF.